This entry lists 25 T cell receptor beta chains sequenced from one sample in a study of T cell repertoires in cytomegalovirus infection. In TCRdb, the reads were re-called with MiXCR into one record per CDR3 protein. The sample has approximately 550,000 distinct CDR3 sequences, 15% to 20% seen once. The material sequenced was CD8+ T cells from PBMCs. The receptors here all came from a human donor in good health (CMV status not recorded). Some clones in this sample may be carry-over from other donors' samples.

This clonotype has at least ten counts. The rearrangement joins TRBV12-3 or TRBV12-4 to TRBJ1-2; D is unclear. Trimming removed 1 base from V and 10 bases from J, with 10 bases in between. The CDR3 runs 12 residues. For the CDR3, the DNA is TGTGCCAGCAGTTTAGGGAACACGGACTACACCTTC. Residues: CASSLGNTDYTF.

CDR3 DNA sequence: TGCGCCAGCAGCTTGGCAAGACAGGGGCCAGATTCACCCCTCCACTTT. Translation: CASSLARQGPDSPLHF. The V and J genes are TRBV5-1 and TRBJ1-6; 8 positions match TRBD1. Per the germline V gene, CDR1 is SGHRS and CDR2 is YFSETQ. V lost 0 bases, J lost 8 bases, and 7 bases stayed unmatched. The CDR3 consists of 16 residues. Filled out from reference TRBV5-1 and TRBJ1-6, the complete variable domain reads KAGVTQTPRYLIKTRGQQVTLSCSPISGHRSVSWYQQTPGQGLQFLFEYFSETQRNKGNFPGRFSGRQFSNSRSEMNVSTLELGDSALYLCASSLARQGPDSPLHFGNGTRLTVT.

The chain employs TRBV12-5 and TRBJ2-1, with a possible D match to TRBD1 (6 bases). The CDR3 has 14 residues. Germline CDR1 reads LGHNT; CDR2 reads FRNRAP. Trimming took 4 bases from V and 10 from J, leaving 17 bases between them. CDR3 sequence reads: CASGSDSYSLEQFF. The CDR3 DNA is TGTGCTAGTGGTTCGGACAGTTATAGTCTCGAGCAGTTCTTC.

This clonotype came up a few times. The gene calls are TRBV24-1 and TRBJ2-2; 7 bases match TRBD1. The CDR3 has 17 residues. The trim removed 0 bases at V and 1 base at J, leaving 4 bases unmatched. Germline CDR1 reads KGHDR; CDR2 reads SFDVKD. CDR3 loop: CATSDLAQGENTGELFF. In DNA form, the CDR3 reads TGTGCCACCAGTGATTTGGCCCAGGGGGAGAACACCGGGGAGCTGTTTTTT.

This clonotype was observed a single time. A read error may account for a junction end that differs from germline. This rearrangement joins TRBV7-3 to TRBJ2-2, with D perhaps matching TRBD2 (5 bases). CDR1 and CDR2 from the germline V gene are SGHTA and FQGTGA. The CDR3 consists of 13 residues. The CDR3 nucleotides are TGTGCCAGCAGCCTGACCAGCGCCGGGGAGCTGCTTTTT. Its translation: CASSLTSAGELLF.

Of note for this clonotype: With a much larger clone just one base away, this may be a read error. Likely a read error: the CDR3 ends without its conserved phenylalanine or tryptophan. The chain is built from TRBV5-1 and TRBJ2-5; TRBD1 is a possible D gene (5 bases). The V gene's germline CDR1 is SGHRS and CDR2 YFSETQ. V lost 2 bases to trimming and J lost 5 bases, with 22 bases between them. This CDR3 has 17 residues. CDR3 protein: CASSFEREKARAETQYL. In DNA form, the CDR3 reads TGCGCCAGCAGCTTTGAACGAGAGAAAGCCAGGGCGGAGACCCAGTACTTA.

The V and J genes are TRBV7-3 and TRBJ1-1, with TRBD1 identical over 9 bases. From germline, CDR1 is SGHTA and CDR2 FQGTGA. This CDR3 spans 14 amino acids. V shed 5 bases and J 1 base; nucleotides not matched to a gene: 2. The CDR3 nucleotides read TGTGCCAGCAGCGGGACAGGGCCGAACACTGAAGCTTTCTTT. Its protein is CASSGTGPNTEAFF.

This clonotype was seen ten or more times. This chain links TRBV4-1 with TRBJ2-1, with a weak D call TRBD1 (5 bases). This CDR3 has 17 amino acids. With 3 bases removed from V and 0 bases from J, the gap between germline ends came to 15 bases. Germline CDR1 MGHRA, CDR2 YSYEKL. CDR3 in DNA: TGCGCCAGCAGCCAGCAGGGTGCTTCGAGCTCCTACAATGAGCAGTTCTTC. Translating it yields CASSQQGASSSYNEQFF.

The chain links TRBV28 to TRBJ1-6; the match to TRBD1 covers 11 bases. The CDR3 consists of 17 residues. Losses at the gene ends were 4 bases for V and 7 bases for J; bases not matched to a gene: 9. Germline V gene lookup returns CDR1 MDHEN and CDR2 SYDVKM. The CDR3, as DNA: TGTGCCAGCAGTTCGTCCCGGGACAGGGGGTTGAATTCACCCCTCCACTTT. It specifies CASSSSRDRGLNSPLHF.

In its sample, this clonotype was seen a few times. This chain links TRBV27 with TRBJ1-6; no reliable D call. V was pared by 4 bases and J by 9 bases, with 10 bases between. Germline lookup yields CDR1 MNHEY and CDR2 SMNVEV (reference sequence). This CDR3 has 13 residues. For the CDR3, the DNA is TGTGCCAGCAGTTCCGGGTTAAGTTCACCCCTCCACTTT. It codes for CASSSGLSSPLHF.

In this sample, this clonotype turned up a few times. The chain carries TRBV15 and TRBJ2-2; 10 nucleotides line up with TRBD2. CDR1 and CDR2 (germline): LNHNV, YYDKDF (reference sequence). The V and J ends lost 8 bases and 0 bases, in that order; junction bases with no gene match: 9. There are 17 residues in the CDR3. CDR3 nucleotides: TGTGCCACCGAAAAGCGGGAGGGTTGGGCGAACACCGGGGAGCTGTTTTTT. Translating it yields CATEKREGWANTGELFF.

The sample holds many counts of this clonotype. This rearrangement joins TRBV11-2 to TRBJ2-7; 9 bases are shared with TRBD1. Germline values: CDR1 SGHAT, CDR2 FQNNGV. This CDR3 is built from 17 residues. The V and J ends lost 1 base and 2 bases, in that order; junction bases with no gene match: 9. CDR3 residues: CASSLVPTGGRPYEQYF. CDR3 sequence (DNA): TGTGCCAGCAGCTTAGTCCCGACAGGGGGGAGGCCCTACGAGCAGTACTTC.

The chain carries TRBV6-5 and TRBJ2-1; D is perhaps TRBD1 or TRBD2 (6 bases each). CDR3 length equals 16 residues. Germline V gene sequence: CDR1 MNHEY, CDR2 SVGAGI. Trimming stripped 3 bases from V and 7 bases from J, with 19 bases between. The CDR3 is CASSYMGGKEGNEQFF. The DNA for the CDR3 is TGTGCCAGCAGTTATATGGGGGGCAAGGAGGGGAATGAGCAGTTCTTC.

In its sample, this clonotype was seen many times. The rearrangement uses TRBV7-9 and TRBJ1-3; D is uncertain. The germline V gene encodes CDR1 SEHNR and CDR2 FQNEAQ (reference sequence). The V gene lost 2 bases and the J gene lost 0 bases, with 8 bases spanning the gap. This CDR3 has 15 amino acids. The CDR3 loop is CASSLLSSSGNTIYF. Here the CDR3 DNA reads TGTGCCAGCAGCTTACTCTCGAGCTCTGGAAACACCATATATTTT. The full variable domain, in which reference TRBV7-9 and TRBJ1-3 provide the parts outside the CDR3, is DTGVSQNPRHKITKRGQNVTFRCDPISEHNRLYWYRQTLGQGPEFLTYFQNEAQLEKSRLLSDRFSAERPKGSFSTLEIQRTEQGDSAMYLCASSLLSSSGNTIYFGEGSWLTVV.

Comment on this clonotype: Possible read error: a much larger clone is one base away. The chain carries TRBV12-5 and TRBJ1-5; D gene uncertain. The CDR3 consists of 13 residues. Trimming shortened V by 9 bases and J by 0 bases, and 9 bases separated the two germline ends. CDR1 is LGHNT and CDR2 is FRNRAP in the germline V gene. The CDR3 is CASRELSNQPQHF. CDR3 nucleotides: TGTGCTAGCCGGGAACTTAGCAATCAGCCCCAGCATTTT.

This clonotype turned up a few times. As DNA, the CDR3 is TGTGCCAGTAGTGCCTGGTTGGCAGATACGCAGTATTTT. Its protein is CASSAWLADTQYF. This chain uses TRBV19 with TRBJ2-3; no clear D. The CDR3 has 13 residues. Germline V gene lookup returns CDR1 LNHDA and CDR2 SQIVND (reference sequence). Trimming removed 5 bases from V and 4 bases from J, with 10 bases in between.

Comments on this clonotype: One base away lies a much larger clone, so this may be a sequencing read error. The chain combines TRBV7-3 with TRBJ2-1; D gene ambiguous. Germline V CDR1 and CDR2: SGHTA, FQGTGA. The CDR3 loop spans 15 amino acids. Trimming stripped 8 bases from V and 2 bases from J, with 16 bases between. Here the CDR3 reads CASRADGSAYNEQFF. In nucleotides, the CDR3 is TGTGCCAGCCGTGCGGACGGCAGCGCCTACAATGAGCAGTTCTTC.

This clonotype has ten or more counts. The rearrangement joins TRBV4-2 to TRBJ1-1; a possible D gene is TRBD1 (6 bases). V was pared by 4 bases and J by 1 base, with 16 bases between. There are 16 residues in the CDR3. Germline V CDR1 and CDR2: LGHNA, YNFKEQ. CDR3 nucleotides: TGTGCCAGCAGCCTAGGGGGACCGGCGGGGAACACTGAAGCTTTCTTT. Protein sequence: CASSLGGPAGNTEAFF.

This clonotype was seen a few times. The chain is built from TRBV29-1 and TRBJ1-3; the D is unclear. Trimming stripped 6 bases from V and 0 bases from J, with 18 bases between. CDR3 length: 16 residues. CDR1 and CDR2 (germline): SQVTM, ANQGSEA. CDR3 sequence (DNA): TGCAGCGTCGAACGGGAACAAGGAGGCTCTGGAAACACCATATATTTT. It encodes CSVEREQGGSGNTIYF. Combining the CDR3 with reference TRBV29-1 and TRBJ1-3 gives the whole variable domain SAVISQKPSRDICQRGTSLTIQCQVDSQVTMMFWYRQQPGQSLTLIATANQGSEATYESGFVIDKFPISRPNLTFSTLTVSNMSPEDSSIYLCSVEREQGGSGNTIYFGEGSWLTVV.

This clonotype has a count of ten or more. V and J are TRBV6-1 and TRBJ1-5; TRBD1 might be the D (6 bases). The V end was cut by 4 bases, the J end by 4 bases, with 11 bases between. Germline lookup yields CDR1 MNHNS and CDR2 SASEGT. The CDR3 totals 14 residues. The CDR3 loop reads CASSVTGVNQPQHF. The CDR3 bases are TGTGCCAGCAGTGTGACAGGCGTTAATCAGCCCCAGCATTTT.

This clonotype occurred many times. This chain uses TRBV6-5 with TRBJ1-1; the D is unclear. The V end was cut by 0 bases, the J end by 6 bases, with 17 bases between. CDR3 length equals 16 residues. CDR1 and CDR2 from the germline V gene are MNHEY and SVGAGI. The CDR3 nucleotides read TGTGCCAGCAGTTACTCCGGCGAAGCCCGCGGCTCTGAAGCTTTCTTT. As protein: CASSYSGEARGSEAFF.

This clonotype was found a few times. The J gene is TRBJ2-2, the V gene TRBV14; TRBD2 matches at 7 bases. Trimming cost V 4 bases and J 5 bases; bases outside gene matches: 1. Germline V gene sequence: CDR1 SGHDN, CDR2 FVKESK. The CDR3 loop spans 13 amino acids. CDR3 loop: CASSRLATGELFF. In DNA, the CDR3 is TGTGCCAGCAGCCGACTAGCAACCGGGGAGCTGTTTTTT.

This clonotype was observed at least ten times. The chain links TRBV19 to TRBJ1-4; D gene uncertain. Germline-derived CDR1 and CDR2 are LNHDA and SQIVND (reference sequence). With 3 bases removed from V and 1 base from J, the gap between germline ends came to 15 bases. The CDR3 is 17 amino acids. CDR3 loop: CASSMSGSRGTNEKLFF. In nucleotides, the CDR3 is TGTGCCAGTAGTATGTCTGGCAGCCGAGGAACTAATGAAAAACTGTTTTTT.

This chain joins TRBV29-1 and TRBJ1-2; 9 nucleotides match TRBD1. CDR3 size: 15 residues. V gave up 2 bases and J gave up 4 bases; unmatched junction bases: 8. Germline lookup yields CDR1 SQVTM and CDR2 ANQGSEA. CDR3 DNA sequence: TGCAGCGTTGAAATTCCCCCGGGACAGGGCTATGGCTACACCTTC. Encoded protein: CSVEIPPGQGYGYTF.

The table lists this clonotype with many counts. J is TRBJ2-1 and V is TRBV7-6; 10 bases line up with TRBD1. With V trimmed by 4 bases and J by 8 bases, 11 bases remained unmatched. This CDR3 has 16 amino acids. Germline V gene data show CDR1 as SGHVS and CDR2 as FNYEAQ. The CDR3 spells CASSYPGQGRLDEQFF. CDR3 nucleotides: TGTGCCAGCAGCTACCCGGGACAGGGGAGGTTGGATGAGCAGTTCTTC.